This TCR beta chain was captured in a study of cytomegalovirus exposure and HLA in healthy donors. Losses at the gene ends were 1 base for V and 5 bases for J; bases not matched to a gene: 3. This CDR3 is built from 15 residues. Germline V CDR1 and CDR2: KGHSH, LQKENI. This clone was detected once. The primer mix had 60 Vbeta and 13 Jbeta primers. Measured with immunoSEQ multiplex PCR; TCRdb has only the in-frame clones, and not every one. This sample yields about 200,000 clones, of which around 88% are seen a single time; around 0.3% belongs to the top ten. The chain recombines TRBV18 with TRBJ2-7, with 12 bases lining up with TRBD1. The source is a woman aged 25 to 45 in good health and CMV-seronegative. The sequenced sample was PBMCs. The CDR3 region is CASSPLGQGADEQYF. The DNA of the CDR3 is TGTGCCAGCTCACCACTGGGACAGGGGGCCGACGAGCAGTACTTC.